One T cell receptor beta chain is described in this entry. Its antigen is unidentified. This record comes from a study of T cells after yellow fever vaccination. Overall study findings and caveats: Reappearance after the booster was observed for most primary-vaccination clones (roughly 95% CD4, roughly 88% CD8).

Trimming removed 2 bases at V and 6 bases at J, with 5 bases between. In germline, CDR1 is SGHTA, CDR2 FQGNSA. The CDR3 totals 13 residues. For TCR, cDNA came from 5'RACE template switching, which added a universal primer site and UMIs. MiXCR was run by TCRdb on the 5' RACE reads, yielding one entry per CDR3 protein. The sample yields around 610,000 distinct CDR3 sequences, approximately 12% seen once. The receptor was derived from a man aged 25-45 years who received the YFV17D yellow fever vaccine. The sequenced sample was PBMCs, obtained on the day of the yellow fever booster vaccination. This chain uses TRBV7-2 with TRBJ1-6; D gene ambiguous. The CDR3 nucleotides are TGTGCCAGCAGCTTAAGGCGTAATTCACCCCTCCACTTT. Translating gives CASSLRRNSPLHF.